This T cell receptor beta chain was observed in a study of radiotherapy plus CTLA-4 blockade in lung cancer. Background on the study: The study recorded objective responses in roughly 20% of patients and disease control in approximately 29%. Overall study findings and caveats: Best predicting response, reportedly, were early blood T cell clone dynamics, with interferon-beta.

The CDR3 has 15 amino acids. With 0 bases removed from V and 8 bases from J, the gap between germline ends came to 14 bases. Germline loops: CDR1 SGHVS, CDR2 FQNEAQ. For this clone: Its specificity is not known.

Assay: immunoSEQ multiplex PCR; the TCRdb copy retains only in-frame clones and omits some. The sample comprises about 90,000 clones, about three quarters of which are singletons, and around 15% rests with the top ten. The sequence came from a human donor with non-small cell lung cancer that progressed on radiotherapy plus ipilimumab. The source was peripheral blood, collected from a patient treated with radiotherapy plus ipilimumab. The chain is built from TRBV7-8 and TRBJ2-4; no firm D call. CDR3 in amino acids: CASSLAARLSHIQYF. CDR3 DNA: TGTGCCAGCAGCTTAGCAGCCCGTTTAAGCCACATTCAGTACTTC.